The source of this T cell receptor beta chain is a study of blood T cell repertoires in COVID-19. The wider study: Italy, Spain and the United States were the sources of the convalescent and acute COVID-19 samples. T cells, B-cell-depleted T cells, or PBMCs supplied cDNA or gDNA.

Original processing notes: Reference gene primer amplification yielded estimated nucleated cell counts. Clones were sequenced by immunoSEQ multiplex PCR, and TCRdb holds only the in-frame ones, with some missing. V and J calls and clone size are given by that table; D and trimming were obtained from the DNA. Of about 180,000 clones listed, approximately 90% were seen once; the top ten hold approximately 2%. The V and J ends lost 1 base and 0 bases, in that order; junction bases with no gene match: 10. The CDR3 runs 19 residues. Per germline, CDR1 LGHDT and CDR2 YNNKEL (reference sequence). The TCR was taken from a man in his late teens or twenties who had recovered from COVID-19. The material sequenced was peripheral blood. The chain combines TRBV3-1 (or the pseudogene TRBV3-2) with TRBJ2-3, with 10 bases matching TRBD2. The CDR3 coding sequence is TGTGCCAGCAGCCAAGCCAAGGCTAGCGGGAGAGCTAGCACAGATACGCAGTATTTT. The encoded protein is CASSQAKASGRASTDTQYF.